This TCR beta chain is drawn from a study of preoperative IRX-2 immunotherapy in early breast cancer. The method was immunoSEQ multiplex PCR; TCRdb's version includes in-frame clones alone and lacks a portion of them. This sample carries approximately 11,000 clones, roughly 76% of them seen once, and the ten largest clones take roughly 5.6%. As for treatment: preoperative locoregional IRX-2 cytokine immunotherapy. Preoperative locoregional IRX-2 cytokine immunotherapy was tested in the phase Ib source study. Germline-derived CDR1 and CDR2 are SGHVT and SQSDAQ. The CDR3 spans 17 residues. V was clipped by 1 base and J by 0 bases, with 13 bases between them.

This clonotype was obtained from a human donor with breast cancer. The sequencing used lymph node tissue, collected before IRX-2 immunotherapy. The genes are TRBV7-4 and TRBJ2-1; D gene unclear. CDR3 residues: CASSLDPGLSSYNEQFF. CDR3 coding DNA: TGTGCCAGCAGCTTAGATCCGGGTTTGAGCTCCTACAATGAGCAGTTCTTC. Combining the CDR3 with reference TRBV7-4 and TRBJ2-1 gives the whole variable domain GAGVSQSPRYKVAKRGRDVALRCDSISGHVTLYWYRQTLGQGSEVLTYSQSDAQRDKSGRPSGRFSAERPERSVSTLKIQRTEQGDSAVYLCASSLDPGLSSYNEQFFGPGTRLTVL.